This TCR beta chain derives from a study of T-cell memory formation after mild COVID-19. Turning to the study itself: TCR clusters largely stayed donor specific. Study-level results: The appearance of some responding clones in pre-infection memory suggested that cross-reactive memory joined.

With constant-segment primers, 5'RACE yielded cDNA libraries of TCR alpha and TCR beta that carried sample barcodes and UMIs. MiXCR was run by TCRdb on the 5' RACE reads, yielding one entry per CDR3 protein. The data hold a few hundred thousand distinct CDR3 sequences, with roughly 19% observed a single time. A few counts support this clonotype. Its antigen is currently unknown. Sequencing was carried out using PBMCs or a T cell subset sorted from them (not recorded which). This sequence originates from a man aged 18 to 29 who had mild COVID-19 (a few samples of this study predate the infection). Cell type and time point are not known.

CDR3 loop: CASSSTGEEAFF. CDR3 nucleotides: TGCGCCAGCAGCTCGACAGGGGAGGAAGCTTTCTTT. This rearrangement joins TRBV5-1 to TRBJ1-1; 8 bases match TRBD1. J lost 8 bases, V lost 3 bases, and 3 bases had no gene match. This CDR3 contains 12 residues. The germline CDR1 and CDR2 sequences are SGHRS and YFSETQ.